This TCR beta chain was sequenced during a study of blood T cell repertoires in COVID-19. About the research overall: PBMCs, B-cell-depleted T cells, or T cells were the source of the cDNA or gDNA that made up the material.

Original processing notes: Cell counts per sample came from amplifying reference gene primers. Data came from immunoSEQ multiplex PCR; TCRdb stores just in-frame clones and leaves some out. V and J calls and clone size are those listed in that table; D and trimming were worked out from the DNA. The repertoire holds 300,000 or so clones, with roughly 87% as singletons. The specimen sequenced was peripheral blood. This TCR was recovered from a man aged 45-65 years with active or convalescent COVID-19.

The CDR3 region has the DNA TGTGCCAGCCGCGGGACAGCTTTGGATCAGCCCCAGCATTTT. Amino acid sequence: CASRGTALDQPQHF. The chain carries TRBV2 and TRBJ1-5; 7 bases line up with TRBD1. V trimming: 8 bases; J trimming: 5 bases; junction bases outside the gene matches: 9. CDR3 length: 14 residues. Germline values: CDR1 SNHLY, CDR2 FYNNEI.